This TCR beta chain was sequenced during a study of Ad26.COV2.S vaccination and SARS-CoV-2 variants. About the research overall: Once, or twice with 56 days between doses, Ad26.COV2.S was given intramuscularly. General study results and limits: Post-vaccination breadth of spike-specific CD8+ and CD4+ T cell responses was reportedly substantial. Ad26.COV2.S recipients had broader spike-specific TCRs (P = 0.0014).

The CDR3 sequence is 13 residues long. V lost 4 bases to trimming and J lost 10 bases, with 12 bases between them. CDR1 is SGHRS, CDR2 YFSETQ, per germline. Treatment noted: roughly 18 received Ad26.COV2.S at low or high dose, single or two shots; a few received placebo; per-sample allocation not given. Each sample was drawn 63 days after the first injection (of vaccine or placebo). Method: immunoSEQ multiplex PCR; TCRdb's copy keeps in-frame clones and lacks some. Seen here are fewer than 400,000 clones, more than 85% observed once, and the top ten hold 3.5%. This clone came up once. Its matching antigen is unknown.

This receptor was identified in a person aged 18-60 years who received the Ad26.COV2.S COVID-19 vaccine or a placebo. The genes are TRBV5-1 and TRBJ1-6; TRBD1 is a possible D gene (5 bases). The source was peripheral blood, collected in a trial of Ad26.COV2.S vaccine versus placebo. The CDR3 DNA reads TGCGCCAGCAGCCAGGGAGGATACTCACCCCTCCACTTT. Its protein is CASSQGGYSPLHF.